This TCR beta chain stems from a study of graft-versus-host responses after intestinal transplantation. Assay: immunoSEQ multiplex PCR; the TCRdb copy retains only in-frame clones and omits some. This table holds more than 85,000 clones, less than 95% found once. Per germline, CDR1 LNHDA and CDR2 SQIVND (reference sequence). This CDR3 has 12 amino acids. Trimming removed 4 bases from V and 6 bases from J; junction bases left unmatched: 0. Concerning this clone itself: Its antigen is unknown.

This material consisted of unstimulated CD8+ T cells sorted from spleen or lymph node cells, taken before transplant. This clonotype originated in a human donor who was the organ donor for an intestinal transplant. The chain combines TRBV19 with TRBJ2-4; 7 bases are shared with TRBD2. The CDR3 DNA sequence: TGTGCCAGTAGTAGCGGGGGAAACATTCAGTACTTC. Translated: CASSSGGNIQYF.